This entry features one TCR beta chain sequence. What it binds is unknown. This sample is drawn from a study of T cell responses to AZD1222 COVID-19 vaccine. The data were produced by immunoSEQ multiplex PCR, yet TCRdb's version contains in-frame clones alone and is incomplete. The data hold nearly 100,000 clones, with over 75% observed a single time. The study, taken as a whole, reports: In a largely white British group with more females than males, clonal diversity was possibly underestimated. Seropositive status at baseline applied to only 5 to 7 AZD1222 recipients. Two doses of AZD1222 preceded a rise in Spike-specific TCR breadth and depth.

Deletions cut 5 bases from V and 1 base from J, with 8 bases between. This CDR3 is 13 amino acids long. Per germline, CDR1 LGHNT and CDR2 FRNRAP. The sequencing used peripheral blood, collected on day 0 of AZD1222 vaccination. The chain couples TRBV12-5 to TRBJ1-1, with no clear D. This TCR came from an adult in good health. DNA for the CDR3: TGTGCTAGTGGTACGTTCGAGAACACTGAAGCTTTCTTT. The encoded protein is CASGTFENTEAFF.